This TCR beta chain was profiled in a study of CD8+CD57+ T cells in acquired aplastic anemia. Study at large: Sorted CD4+ and CD8+ cells gave a mean 3.2 ug DNA, range roughly 0.18 to 27.4 ug.

Patients sequenced had flow cytometry evidence of CD8+CD57+ cell expansion. Germline V gene data show CDR1 as SQVTM and CDR2 as ANQGSEA. Trimming took 0 bases from V and 0 from J, leaving 4 bases between them. The length of the CDR3 is 13 residues. TCR beta VDJ and CDR3 profiles were obtained from a genomic DNA template. TCRdb processed the reads anew with MiXCR; each CDR3 protein has one entry. The table records some 150,000 distinct CDR3 sequences, 60% to 80% of them present only once. The rearrangement joins TRBV29-1 to TRBJ2-3; D is unresolved. This clonotype originated in a human donor with aplastic anemia. The material sequenced was sorted CD4+, CD8+, or CD8+CD57+ T cells (not recorded which) from PBMCs. The CDR3: CSVEETSTDTQYF. In nucleotides, the CDR3 is TGCAGCGTTGAAGAAACCAGCACAGATACGCAGTATTTT.